This paragraph covers one TCR beta chain sequence. The antigen is undetermined. The treatment was: oral pan-JAK inhibitor, 5-10 mg twice daily. CDR1 and CDR2 (germline): KGHSH, LQKENI. This CDR3 comprises 16 residues. V lost 3 bases, J lost 3 bases, and 18 bases lay in between. RNA was extracted and reverse transcribed into cDNA as the sequencing template. Sequencing used immunoSEQ multiplex PCR; TCRdb keeps in-frame clones, though not all of them. The sample contains around 270,000 clones, 58% of which appear only once. This sample is drawn from a study of CD8+ T cells in alopecia areata. Study observations and caveats: Amid tofacitinib therapy, many expanded lesional clones stayed present in scalp and blood.

This chain uses TRBV18 with TRBJ2-7; D gene ambiguous. The receptor's source is a human donor with alopecia areata. Source: CD4+ T cells sorted from blood, taken at week 24, from a patient treated with tofacitinib. The CDR3 is CASSPRRRLGNYEQYF. Here the CDR3 DNA reads TGTGCCAGCTCACCTCGACGTCGGCTAGGGAACTACGAGCAGTACTTC.